The entry that follows covers one T cell receptor (beta chain) sequence. The data belong to a study of blood T cell repertoires in COVID-19. Study summary: PBMCs, B-cell-depleted T cells, or T cells were the source of the cDNA or gDNA that made up the material.

As originally analysed: Amplification of reference gene primers provided the estimated nucleated cell counts. TCRdb keeps only in-frame clones here, not all; method: immunoSEQ multiplex PCR. That table is the source of V, J and clone size, and D and trimming were worked out from the DNA. The profile covers fewer than 350,000 clones, with 85% appearing a single time and under 2% taken by the ten largest. Assignments of participants to cohorts depended upon their own reported clinical history. Up to 2 weeks before entering the study, exposed participants had met a COVID-19 case. Sequencing input: PBMCs or T cells enriched from blood (not recorded which). The clonotype comes from a woman in her thirties who had been exposed to COVID-19.

CDR3 region: CASSEILRGNTGELFF. The CDR3 nucleotides are TGTGCCAGCAGTGAAATTCTAAGGGGGAACACCGGGGAGCTGTTTTTT. The V gene is TRBV2, the J gene TRBJ2-2; a possible D gene is TRBD1 (5 bases). The germline V and J ends were trimmed by 2 bases and 1 base, with 11 bases remaining between them. The CDR3 has 16 amino acids. Looked up from germline, CDR1 is SNHLY and CDR2 is FYNNEI.